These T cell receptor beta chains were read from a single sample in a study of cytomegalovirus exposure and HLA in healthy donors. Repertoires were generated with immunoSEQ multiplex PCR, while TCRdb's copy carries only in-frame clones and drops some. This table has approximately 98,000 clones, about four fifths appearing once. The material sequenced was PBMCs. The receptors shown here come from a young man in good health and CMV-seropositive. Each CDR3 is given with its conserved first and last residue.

CASSLSGTGSYEQYF	TRBV5-1	TRBJ2-7
CASSLERGLYGYTF	TRBV7-2	TRBJ1-2
CASSEGRAYLSYEQYF	TRBV6-1	TRBJ2-7
CASSQEGRGGSTDTQYF	TRBV4-2	TRBJ2-3
CASSGRQGANTGELFF	TRBV2	TRBJ2-2
CASSESGSHTGELFF	TRBV10-1	TRBJ2-2
CASSLRGGLSNEQFF	TRBV5-4	TRBJ2-1
CASRTLYGYTF	TRBV6-1	TRBJ1-2
CASSYQRQGGTGELFF	TRBV6-5	TRBJ2-2
CASSPGQLRGDYEQYF	TRBV9	TRBJ2-7
CASTQGQGRITEAFF	TRBV27	TRBJ1-1
CASAWLQARTATNEKLFF	TRBV2	TRBJ1-4
CASSPRTGVSTEAFF	TRBV4-1	TRBJ1-1
CACRTNHAGQTNTGELFF	TRBV30	TRBJ2-2
CASSLLAGRDNEQFF	TRBV7-9	TRBJ2-1
CASPLRAGADTQYF	TRBV2	TRBJ2-3
CASSQETRGLEQYF	TRBV4-1	TRBJ2-7
CASSPGDRGLEEKLFF	TRBV7-9	TRBJ1-4
CASSYRAGGSTDTQYF	TRBV6-6	TRBJ2-3
CASSPGQNSPLHF	TRBV7-3	TRBJ1-6
CASSCPSDRDF	TRBV7-9	TRBJ1-4
CASSVSPLGAEETQYF	TRBV9	TRBJ2-5
CASSPSGGAAETQYF	TRBV7-7	TRBJ2-5
CASSGTARNSPLHF	TRBV2	TRBJ1-6
CAWSVEGARETQYF	TRBV30	TRBJ2-5
CASSLTRLNTEAFF	TRBV7-3	TRBJ1-1
CASSLDPRGSSYNEQFF	TRBV11-3	TRBJ2-1
CASSLGGGSYNSPLHF	TRBV27	TRBJ1-6
CASSGTGNAFF	TRBV2	TRBJ1-1
CASSLRGAPENEQFF	TRBV5-1	TRBJ2-1
CATSRDTQRHNEKLFF	TRBV15	TRBJ1-4
CASIGGSGQVLNSFTDTQYF	TRBV27	TRBJ2-3
CASSVTGNNEKLFF	TRBV9	TRBJ1-4
CASSSKAGGPFIAKNIQYF	TRBV7-9	TRBJ2-4
CASSLATGNIGEAFF	TRBV9	TRBJ1-1
CASSWAGAGSYEQYF	TRBV7-9	TRBJ2-7
CAISVAGGTDTQYF	TRBV10-3	TRBJ2-3
CASSYRQDNYGYTF	TRBV6-5	TRBJ1-2
CSVPLREHNEQFF	TRBV29-1	TRBJ2-1
CASSRNTGELFF	TRBV28	TRBJ2-2
CASSLHPRQSLQETQYF	TRBV7-6	TRBJ2-5
CASSSETRSEAFF	TRBV28	TRBJ1-1
CASSYSGTGYEQYF	TRBV27	TRBJ2-7
CVRSLRRTSGRDEQYF	TRBV7-5	TRBJ2-7
CASSSTVAGGYTF	TRBV5-1	TRBJ1-2
CASSVAGGAYGYTF	TRBV6-1	TRBJ1-2
CASSPTGIEAFF	TRBV5-1	TRBJ1-1
CASSFSGQGTTEAFF	TRBV7-2	TRBJ1-1
CASSPESGGNQPQHF	TRBV5-1	TRBJ1-5
CASSLEGQGSTDTQYF	TRBV7-9	TRBJ2-3
CATSPRGGNQPQHF	TRBV15	TRBJ1-5
CASSLAVGDTEAFF	TRBV5-4	TRBJ1-1
CAWSPQGRGGYTF	TRBV30	TRBJ1-2
CASGGTASGNTIYF	TRBV2	TRBJ1-3
CASGGGMNTEAFF	TRBV18	TRBJ1-1